Below are 2 T cell receptor beta chains sequenced from a single sample in a study of T cells after yellow fever vaccination. TCRdb passed the 5' RACE reads through MiXCR, listing each CDR3 protein once. The sample lists roughly 45,000 distinct CDR3 sequences; under 8% were seen once. Specimen: CD8+ T cells not binding an NS4B(214-222) dextramer, sorted from PBMCs, collected 45 days after the yellow fever booster vaccination. Every receptor here comes from a man aged 25 to 40 who received the YFV17D yellow fever vaccine.

The rearrangement joins TRBV12-3 or TRBV12-4 to TRBJ1-5, with 8 bases fitting TRBD1. This CDR3 is built from 17 residues. After removal of 4 bases from V and 1 base from J, the junction contained 9 bases not matched to a gene. CDR3 bases: TGTGCCAGCAGTTCGGAGGACAGGGTTTTCAGCAATCAGCCCCAGCATTTT. This gives the protein CASSSEDRVFSNQPQHF.

This clonotype was observed many times. The chain combines TRBV13 with TRBJ1-1, with 8 bases matching TRBD1. V was clipped by 5 bases and J by 2 bases; unmatched bases: 4. Germline lookup yields CDR1 PRHDT and CDR2 FYEKMQ (reference sequence). This CDR3 is built from 14 residues. CDR3 nucleotides: TGTGCCAGCAGCCCAGGACAGGGAAACACTGAAGCTTTCTTT. Its protein is CASSPGQGNTEAFF.